This TCR beta chain was identified in a study of T cell responses to AZD1222 COVID-19 vaccine. The CDR3 sequence is 15 residues long. V lost 4 bases to trimming and J lost 5 bases; unmatched junction nucleotides: 8. Germline CDR1 reads SGDLS; CDR2 reads YYNGEE. The data were produced by immunoSEQ multiplex PCR, yet TCRdb's version contains in-frame clones alone and is incomplete. The sample contains about 140,000 clones, under 90% of which appear only once. Notes on this clone: Antigen specificity is unknown.

Whole-study results and caveats: Spike was spanned by vaccine-associated CD4 TCRs, which were dominant at 160-218 and 743-854.

V and J are TRBV9 and TRBJ2-2, with 7 positions matching TRBD1. The sequencing here drew on peripheral blood, taken 28 days after the second AZD1222 dose. This receptor was obtained from an adult who received the AZD1222 COVID-19 vaccine. Written as DNA, the CDR3 is TGTGCCAGCAGCCCCCGGGACAGAGGAACCGGGGAGCTGTTTTTT. Translated, it gives CASSPRDRGTGELFF.